This TCR beta chain was obtained from a study of naive CD8 T cells in extremely preterm neonates (dated by TCRdb to between 2016 and 2019). Some background on the complete study: The study compared the TCRbeta CDR3 repertoires of sorted naive CD8+ T cells among four age groups: extremely preterm neonates, term neonates, young children and adults. The paper as a whole reports these results and caveats: As limitations, the authors pointed to a small sample size and variable productive template counts among preterm samples. The proportion of shared CDR3 nucleotide sequences was higher in preterm neonates (approximately 2.5%) than in term neonates (around 0.4%), young children (about 0.03%) and adults (0.01%). Preterm CDR3s were shorter, with fewer N additions and less junctional trimming, and were closer to germline than those of older groups. Compared with all other age groups, preterm neonates showed significantly lower iChao1 richness (p < 0.05) along with an even clone distribution, indicating a less rich repertoire. To track T cell development within individuals, the authors urged prospective longitudinal studies of preterm and term neonates.

A two-step, bias-controlled multiplex PCR was used to amplify TCRbeta CDR3 regions from genomic DNA. Primers specific for every TRBV and TRBJ gene segment were used in the multiplex PCR. TCRbeta repertoire data were generated with the immunoSEQ Assay. Per the original workflow: To merge closely related sequences, reads went through filtering and clustering using a relative-frequency ratio and a modified nearest-neighbor algorithm. The V, D and J gene assignments for CDR3 sequences were based on IMGT annotation. Template counts were normalized for PCR amplification bias and quantified against synthetic TCR CDR3 analog sequences. Only unique productive sequences, defined as in-frame CDR3 sequences without stop codons, were included in the analyses. Clonality, defined as 1 minus Pielou's evenness, and iChao1 richness were computed with the immunoSEQ Analyzer software. Statistical testing was performed in JMP, using Student's t-test or a non-parametric test depending on Shapiro-Wilk normality results. This is the immuneACCESS table as TCRdb keeps it, with only in-frame sequences that have V and J called. A part of the clones is gone; compared with another copy, unresolved V genes explain less than half, and the rest is unexplained. From that table come the V and J calls and clone size; the DNA was used to work out D and trimming. The sample table holds tens of thousands of clones, of which approximately 90% were seen once. The ten biggest clones cover 0.75% to 0.95% of the sample.

Preterm samples were obtained from four extremely preterm deliveries at about 22-28 weeks of gestation. Exclusion from the study was applied to pregnancies with fetal demise, active maternal HSV infection or known maternal HIV infection. A FACSAria III cell sorter was used to sort live, Annexin V-negative naive CD8+ T cells (CD3+CD8+CD45RA+CCR7+). Each sample yielded roughly 19,000 to 110,000 sorted naive CD8+ T cells. Mixed venous-arterial cord blood was collected with preassembled standardized sampling kits. Cord blood was held at room temperature, and processing was completed within 4 hours of collection. Ficoll-Paque density gradient centrifugation was used to isolate mononuclear cells from diluted blood. Before sorting, mononuclear cells were cryopreserved in approximately 10% DMSO plus 90% FBS and kept long term at -150 degrees C. Thawed cells were stained with Annexin V and antibodies against CD3, CD8, CCR7 and CD45RA. The DNeasy Blood and Tissue Kit was used to extract genomic DNA from sorted cell pellets that had been snap-frozen.

V has 0 bases trimmed and J has 2 bases trimmed; junction bases matching no gene number 5. From a lookup of the germline V gene, CDR1 and CDR2 are MGHRA and YSYEKL. The CDR3 runs 17 residues from the cysteine to the phenylalanine. Only CDR3 DNA is held: 51 bases, read in frame from base 1. For this clone: Its binding antigen is unknown. There are no base qualities to consult, and no much larger clone falls within one base.

Recombination linked TRBV4-1 to TRBJ2-1, and 9 junction bases match TRBD1. The source of this sequence is a boy who was born preterm. Sequenced material: naive CD8+ T cells from cord blood. The CDR3 here reads CASSQDLRQGAYNEQFF. In nucleotides, the sequence is TGCGCCAGCAGCCAAGATCTCCGACAGGGGGCCTACAATGAGCAGTTCTTC.